This is a list of T cell receptor beta chains from one sample in a study of blood T cell repertoires in COVID-19. The repertoire was sequenced with immunoSEQ multiplex PCR; TCRdb's copy has only in-frame clones and lacks some. The sample carries approximately 180,000 clones, about 85% recorded once. The sequenced sample consisted of peripheral blood. All receptors derive from a man aged 60 to 69 with active or convalescent COVID-19. CDR3s leave out the opening cysteine and the closing phenylalanine or tryptophan.

V gene	J gene	CDR3 protein
TRBV25-1	TRBJ2-5	ASSQRQGRGETQY
TRBV13	TRBJ1-1	ASSEGADTEAF
TRBV19	TRBJ1-5	ASSIGEDRVNQPQH
TRBV25-1	TRBJ2-1	ASSHSGTNNEQF
TRBV24-1	TRBJ1-5	ATRSGQVGNQPQH
TRBV5-1	TRBJ2-7	ASSLDDYGQY
TRBV14	TRBJ1-2	ASSQENYGYT
TRBV3-1/TRBV3-2	TRBJ2-5	ASRRGGEGTQY
TRBV19	TRBJ2-3	ASSIHPLGRGGSVRTDTQY
TRBV5-1	TRBJ1-1	ASKGQPLAEAF
TRBV2	TRBJ1-2	ASSQQGSDYGYT
TRBV24-1	TRBJ1-5	ATSEGRGSNQPQH
TRBV7-9	TRBJ1-3	ASSLATGGSSGNTIY
TRBV5-1	TRBJ1-2	ASSLAITGEYGYT
TRBV18	TRBJ1-2	ASSPRPGTGFYGYT
TRBV5-1	TRBJ2-1	ASSLALTYNEQF
TRBV19	TRBJ1-1	ASSIWEATEAF
TRBV29-1	TRBJ1-1	SVDRGTEAF
TRBV19	TRBJ1-2	ASSIPLGTGNGYT
TRBV5-1	TRBJ1-1	ASSLTQGDTEAF
TRBV6-5	TRBJ1-3	ASSYSQSSGNTIY
TRBV19	TRBJ2-7	ASSMVAGGSYEQY
TRBV19	TRBJ1-5	ASSINRESQH
TRBV2	TRBJ2-2	ARRTGSNTGELF
TRBV7-3	TRBJ2-1	ASRRGSDRGSNEQF
TRBV19	TRBJ1-1	ASSTSWGSNTEAF
TRBV19	TRBJ1-6	ASSIRGRLNSPLH
TRBV7-9	TRBJ1-5	ASSPTGGGQPQH
TRBV19	TRBJ1-2	ASSLGTVSHGYT
TRBV7-2	TRBJ2-1	ASSLAGTSPYEQF
TRBV14	TRBJ1-2	ASSPGWTGGGYT
TRBV24-1	TRBJ2-4	ATSAGGPENIQY
TRBV19	TRBJ1-2	ASSIAGGGYT
TRBV6-5	TRBJ2-7	ASSAVLAGHEQY
TRBV6-1	TRBJ1-5	ASTERRGQQPQH
TRBV6-5	TRBJ1-1	ASSPWTGGDTEAF
TRBV29-1	TRBJ2-7	SVETGDPYEQY
TRBV27	TRBJ2-5	ASSSGGARETQY
TRBV7-9	TRBJ1-2	ASSASDRVDGYT
TRBV6-5	TRBJ1-6	ASRQGHSYNSPLH
TRBV5-1	TRBJ2-2	ASSAGTGGDTGELF
TRBV12-2	TRBJ1-1	ASRSTQLGDTEAF
TRBV2	TRBJ2-1	ASRTGLAGWGMDEQF
TRBV24-1	TRBJ2-2	ATRASGGAFITGELF
TRBV6-1	TRBJ2-5	ASSESGHLTYQETQY